Below are 30 T cell receptor beta chains sequenced from a single sample in a study of beta chain features in type 1 diabetes. Findings of the study overall: There was a moderate but significant shortening of TCRB CDR3s in all four CD4+ subsets of Type 1 diabetes patients.

What was sequenced were expressed TCRB transcripts, since all of the isolated RNA had been reverse transcribed. Produced via immunoSEQ multiplex PCR; TCRdb's table is partial and in-frame only. Here the sample spans 200,000 to 250,000 clones, about 15% being singletons. No antigen has been identified for these receptors. The sample consisted of naive CD4+ T cells from blood. All receptors derive from a man younger than 45 with type 1 diabetes.

V is TRBV11-2 and J is TRBJ2-3; D not certain. Trimming pared 10 bases from V and 3 bases from J, leaving 17 bases between. CDR3 size: 14 residues. Germline V lookup: CDR1 SGHAT, CDR2 FQNNGV. The CDR3: CATRLARMTDTQYF. The CDR3 nucleotides are TGTGCCACCCGGCTTGCGCGGATGACAGATACGCAGTATTTT.

CDR3 sequence reads: CASSVRSDEQYF. The CDR3 DNA reads as TGCGCCAGCAGCGTGCGGAGCGACGAGCAGTACTTC. The rearrangement joins TRBV5-1 to TRBJ2-7; D uncertain. Per germline, CDR1 SGHRS and CDR2 YFSETQ. Trimming took off 4 bases at V and 5 bases at J, with 10 bases between the two ends. This CDR3 is built from 12 residues.

This clone has only a few counts. The chain recombines TRBV5-4 with TRBJ2-3; D gene unclear. Deletions cut 4 bases from V and 1 base from J, with 13 bases between. This CDR3 region has 15 residues. Germline V gene lookup returns CDR1 SGHNT and CDR2 YYREEE (reference sequence). CDR3 protein: CASSPLLAGTDTQYF. CDR3 in DNA: TGTGCCAGCAGCCCACTCCTCGCGGGCACAGATACGCAGTATTTT.

V usage is TRBV19 and J usage is TRBJ2-5, with D perhaps matching TRBD1 (7 bases). The ends were cut back, 6 bases at V and 1 base at J, with 12 bases in the middle. Germline V gene data show CDR1 as LNHDA and CDR2 as SQIVND (reference sequence). The CDR3 sequence is 14 residues long. The CDR3 region is CASREGQLQETQYF. CDR3 sequence (DNA): TGTGCCAGTAGGGAGGGACAGCTCCAAGAGACCCAGTACTTC.

This clone was seen only a few times. The CDR3 protein is CASSSTGVSYTF. The CDR3, as DNA: TGTGCCAGCAGCTCGACAGGGGTTAGCTACACCTTC. This chain links TRBV5-4 with TRBJ1-2; TRBD1 matches at 8 bases. Germline V gives CDR1 SGHNT, CDR2 YYREEE (reference sequence). The junction had 4 bases not matched to a gene; V was cut back by 3 bases and J by 9 bases. This CDR3 region has 12 residues.

The rearrangement uses TRBV30 and TRBJ2-7; TRBD1 aligns across 9 bases. Trimming took 4 bases from V and 6 from J; bases not matched to a gene: 7. CDR3 size: 13 residues. The germline gives CDR1 GTSNPN, CDR2 SVGIG (reference sequence). The CDR3 nucleotides read TGTGCCTGGACGGGACAGGGAACCGGCGAGCAGTACTTC. It yields the protein CAWTGQGTGEQYF. Variable domain in full (rest from reference TRBV30 and TRBJ2-7): SQTIHQWPATLVQPVGSPLSLECTVEGTSNPNLYWYRQAAGRGLQLLFYSVGIGQISSEVPQNLSASRPQDRQFILSSKKLLLSDSGFYLCAWTGQGTGEQYFGPGTRLTVT.

The chain links TRBV30 to TRBJ1-2; TRBD1 is a possible D gene (5 bases). Germline V CDR1 and CDR2: GTSNPN, SVGIG (reference sequence). V shed 0 bases and J shed 8 bases, with 16 bases lying between them. The length of the CDR3 is 14 residues. CDR3 in amino acids: CAWSVRNRRWGYTF. In nucleotides, the CDR3 is TGTGCCTGGAGTGTACGAAACAGGCGCTGGGGCTACACCTTC. The variable domain in full, completed from reference TRBV30 and TRBJ1-2, reads SQTIHQWPATLVQPVGSPLSLECTVEGTSNPNLYWYRQAAGRGLQLLFYSVGIGQISSEVPQNLSASRPQDRQFILSSKKLLLSDSGFYLCAWSVRNRRWGYTFGSGTRLTVV.

This sequence joins TRBV7-6 and TRBJ2-2; 13 bases agree with TRBD2. This CDR3 region has 15 residues. The V gene's germline CDR1 is SGHVS and CDR2 FNYEAQ. The V gene end was trimmed by 5 bases and the J gene end by 7 bases; junction bases not matched to a gene: 4. CDR3 in DNA: TGTGCCAGCAGCGGACTAGCGGGAGAGGTCGGGGAGCTGTTTTTT. It codes for CASSGLAGEVGELFF.

DNA of the CDR3: TGTGCCACCTGGGACAGGGTAGGGAATCAGCCCCAGCATTTT. It translates to CATWDRVGNQPQHF. V and J are TRBV19 and TRBJ1-5, with TRBD1 identical over 9 bases. The CDR3 sequence is 14 residues long. Germline assignment: CDR1 LNHDA and CDR2 SQIVND (reference sequence). V was pared by 10 bases and J by 4 bases, with 8 bases of the junction left unmatched.

This clone was counted a single time. V gene TRBV6-5 combines with J gene TRBJ1-4; D is unresolved. The CDR3 spans 15 residues. CDR1 is MNHEY, CDR2 SVGAGI, per germline. V was shortened by 0 bases and J by 0 bases, with 5 bases between the two germline ends. The CDR3 DNA sequence: TGTGCCAGCAGTTACTCAAGCGCAACTAATGAAAAACTGTTTTTT. Its protein product is CASSYSSATNEKLFF.

This chain links TRBV5-1 with TRBJ1-2; 8 bases line up with TRBD1. Trimming cost V 1 base and J 6 bases; bases outside gene matches: 5. The CDR3 is made up of 14 amino acids. Germline V gene data show CDR1 as SGHRS and CDR2 as YFSETQ. The DNA of the CDR3 is TGCGCCAGCAGCTTGAAGGGGACAGGAGATGGCTACACCTTC. Protein: CASSLKGTGDGYTF.

This clone was counted a few times. The gene calls are TRBV14 and TRBJ1-1; 7 bases line up with TRBD1. Germline V gives CDR1 SGHDN, CDR2 FVKESK. V dropped 4 bases and J dropped 3; count of bases not matched to a gene: 8. The CDR3 consists of 15 residues. DNA for the CDR3: TGTGCCAGCAGCCGAGACAGGGTTGTAGACACTGAAGCTTTCTTT. Translation: CASSRDRVVDTEAFF. Drawing the rest from reference TRBV14 and TRBJ1-1, the complete variable domain is EAGVTQFPSHSVIEKGQTVTLRCDPISGHDNLYWYRRVMGKEIKFLLHFVKESKQDESGMPNNRFLAERTGGTYSTLKVQPAELEDSGVYFCASSRDRVVDTEAFFGQGTRLTVV.

This rearrangement joins TRBV29-1 to TRBJ1-6; 9 nucleotides agree with TRBD1. J lost 3 bases, V lost 7 bases, and 7 bases had no gene match. Germline V gives CDR1 SQVTM, CDR2 ANQGSEA. The CDR3 sequence is 15 residues long. Here the CDR3 DNA reads TGCAGCGAACCGGGACAGGGTATCTATAATTCACCCCTCCACTTT. It yields the protein CSEPGQGIYNSPLHF.

This chain joins TRBV6-1 and TRBJ1-2, with D perhaps matching TRBD1 (5 bases). The V end lost 7 bases, the J end lost 2 bases, and 14 bases lay between the germline ends. The CDR3 contains 14 residues. CDR1 is MNHNS, CDR2 SASEGT, per germline. CDR3 in amino acids: CASMDLGGNYGYTF. The CDR3 DNA reads TGTGCCAGCATGGACCTTGGGGGGAACTATGGCTACACCTTC.

This clone appeared a few times. The CDR3 nucleotides are TGTGCCAGCAGCTCGGACAGGGAGAATGGCTACACCTTC. This codes for CASSSDRENGYTF. V usage is TRBV9 and J usage is TRBJ1-2; TRBD1 aligns across 8 bases. The trim removed 4 bases at V and 6 bases at J, leaving 5 bases unmatched. The CDR3 covers 13 residues. Germline CDR1 and CDR2: SGDLS and YYNGEE.

The CDR3 DNA is TGTGCCTGGAGTCTCAGGGTCTCAGATACGCAGTATTTT. It encodes CAWSLRVSDTQYF. The chain uses TRBV30 and TRBJ2-3; a weak D match, TRBD1 (5 bases). Germline CDR1 reads GTSNPN; CDR2 reads SVGIG (reference sequence). V was shortened by 2 bases and J by 4 bases, with 10 bases between the two germline ends. CDR3 length: 13 amino acids.

The chain has TRBV30 and TRBJ1-2, with 7 bases fitting TRBD1. From germline, CDR1 is GTSNPN and CDR2 SVGIG (reference sequence). This CDR3 spans 13 amino acids. J lost 6 bases, V lost 4 bases, and 8 bases had no gene match. DNA of the CDR3: TGTGCCTGGACCCGACAGGGAACGAATGGCTACACCTTC. Amino acids: CAWTRQGTNGYTF.

The V gene is TRBV5-1, the J gene TRBJ2-3, with TRBD1 as a possible D gene (6 bases). The length of the CDR3 is 15 residues. Germline lookup yields CDR1 SGHRS and CDR2 YFSETQ. Trimming shortened V by 1 base and J by 4 bases, and 13 bases separated the two germline ends. In nucleotides, the CDR3 is TGCGCCAGCAGCTTGCGGTCAGGGGCCTCAGATACGCAGTATTTT. It translates to CASSLRSGASDTQYF. Looking up the rest from reference TRBV5-1 and TRBJ2-3 gives the full variable domain: KAGVTQTPRYLIKTRGQQVTLSCSPISGHRSVSWYQQTPGQGLQFLFEYFSETQRNKGNFPGRFSGRQFSNSRSEMNVSTLELGDSALYLCASSLRSGASDTQYFGPGTRLTVL.

The V gene is TRBV27, the J gene TRBJ2-3; 7 bases align to TRBD1. CDR3 length equals 15 residues. J gave up 5 bases and V 2 bases, and 7 bases lay outside the gene matches. Germline V CDR1 and CDR2: MNHEY, SMNVEV (reference sequence). The CDR3 reads CASSLQYRGRDTQYF. In nucleotides, the CDR3 is TGTGCCAGCAGTTTACAATACAGGGGCAGAGATACGCAGTATTTT.

The V and J genes are TRBV5-1 and TRBJ2-7; TRBD1 matches at 9 bases. Unmatched junction bases numbered 9, after V lost 4 bases and J lost 4 bases. The CDR3 totals 15 residues. Germline V lookup: CDR1 SGHRS, CDR2 YFSETQ. CDR3 sequence: CASSREPGQGYEQYF. The CDR3 nucleotides read TGCGCCAGCAGCAGAGAGCCGGGACAGGGATACGAGCAGTACTTC.

The chain carries TRBV19 and TRBJ1-5, with 8 bases matching TRBD1. This CDR3 comprises 13 residues. The V gene's germline CDR1 is LNHDA and CDR2 SQIVND (reference sequence). The trim removed 9 bases at V and 7 bases at J, leaving 8 bases unmatched. CDR3 sequence reads: CASSLGTGQPQHF. CDR3 nucleotides: TGTGCCAGCTCGTTAGGGACAGGACAGCCCCAGCATTTT. Supplemented by reference TRBV19 and TRBJ1-5, the full variable domain reads DGGITQSPKYLFRKEGQNVTLSCEQNLNHDAMYWYRQDPGQGLRLIYYSQIVNDFQKGDIAEGYSVSREKKESFPLTVTSAQKNPTAFYLCASSLGTGQPQHFGDGTRLSIL.

The V gene is TRBV4-1, the J gene TRBJ1-1, with 10 positions matching TRBD1. The germline CDR1 and CDR2 sequences are MGHRA and YSYEKL. The CDR3 is 16 residues long. Trimming removed 1 base from V and 4 bases from J; junction bases left unmatched: 6. CDR3 sequence: CASSQVERTGGTEAFF. CDR3 sequence (DNA): TGCGCCAGCAGCCAAGTCGAACGGACAGGGGGCACTGAAGCTTTCTTT.

The CDR3 protein is CASSLAVGGAEQFF. DNA for the CDR3: TGCGCCAGCAGCTTGGCCGTTGGAGGGGCCGAGCAGTTCTTC. The rearrangement joins TRBV5-1 to TRBJ2-1; D is possibly TRBD2 (6 bases). V was trimmed by 0 bases and J by 10 bases, leaving 14 bases between them. The CDR3 loop spans 14 amino acids. The germline V gene encodes CDR1 SGHRS and CDR2 YFSETQ.

The chain uses TRBV2 and TRBJ2-1; D remains unclear. CDR3 length: 13 amino acids. Germline CDR1 SNHLY, CDR2 FYNNEI. The V end lost 0 bases, the J end lost 9 bases, and 9 bases lay between the germline ends. This CDR3 reads CASSEALRVEQFF. Here the CDR3 DNA reads TGTGCCAGCAGTGAAGCGCTTAGAGTTGAGCAGTTCTTC.

This clone was counted a few times. V usage is TRBV5-1 and J usage is TRBJ1-1; D gene ambiguous. Trimming removed 0 bases at V and 0 bases at J, with 6 bases between. The CDR3 totals 14 residues. CDR1 is SGHRS, CDR2 YFSETQ, per germline. CDR3 sequence: CASSLDSVNTEAFF. The CDR3 DNA follows: TGCGCCAGCAGCTTGGACAGTGTGAACACTGAAGCTTTCTTT. Full variable domain (remainder filled in from reference TRBV5-1 and TRBJ1-1): KAGVTQTPRYLIKTRGQQVTLSCSPISGHRSVSWYQQTPGQGLQFLFEYFSETQRNKGNFPGRFSGRQFSNSRSEMNVSTLELGDSALYLCASSLDSVNTEAFFGQGTRLTVV.

The chain employs TRBV21-1 and TRBJ1-6. TRBV21-1 is shown as a pseudogene. This CDR3 is built from 18 residues. The DNA of the CDR3 is TGTGCCAGCAGCAAGGGTCGGCCGAGGCGGCCCTATAATTCACCCCTCCACTTT. This codes for CASSKGRPRRPYNSPLHF.

This clone has more than one count but fewer than ten. The chain joins TRBV10-2 to TRBJ1-5; a weak D match, TRBD1 (5 bases). V was pared by 6 bases and J by 3 bases, with 12 bases between. The CDR3 is 14 residues long. Germline V gene sequence: CDR1 WSHSY, CDR2 SAAADI. This CDR3 is CASSQGLINQPQHF. In DNA form, the CDR3 reads TGCGCCAGCAGCCAGGGACTGATCAATCAGCCCCAGCATTTT.

This clone occurred a few times. This chain uses TRBV30 with TRBJ2-1; 7 bases are a match to TRBD1. J was trimmed by 2 bases and V by 3 bases; bases with no gene match: 4. This CDR3 has 14 residues. Germline CDR1 is GTSNPN and CDR2 is SVGIG (reference sequence). CDR3 protein: CAWSRQGAYNEQFF. CDR3 bases: TGTGCCTGGAGCCGACAGGGTGCCTACAATGAGCAGTTCTTC. The full variable domain, with the rest looked up from reference TRBV30 and TRBJ2-1, is SQTIHQWPATLVQPVGSPLSLECTVEGTSNPNLYWYRQAAGRGLQLLFYSVGIGQISSEVPQNLSASRPQDRQFILSSKKLLLSDSGFYLCAWSRQGAYNEQFFGPGTRLTVL.

V usage is TRBV30 and J usage is TRBJ1-1, with D unclear. The germline gives CDR1 GTSNPN, CDR2 SVGIG (reference sequence). This CDR3 is 13 amino acids long. Trimming removed 2 bases at V and 1 base at J, with 8 bases between. In nucleotides, the CDR3 is TGTGCCTGGAGTCGAGGTACGAACACTGAAGCTTTCTTT. Amino acid sequence: CAWSRGTNTEAFF.

The chain carries TRBV18 and TRBJ2-7; a weak D match, TRBD2 (6 bases). The CDR3 runs to 16 residues. Trimming pared 3 bases from V and 5 bases from J, leaving 20 bases between. CDR1 is KGHSH and CDR2 is LQKENI in the germline V gene. The CDR3 loop reads CASSPMQGRAGNEQYF. CDR3 sequence (DNA): TGTGCCAGCTCACCCATGCAGGGCCGTGCGGGGAACGAGCAGTACTTC.